These 3 T cell receptor beta chains came from one sample sequenced in a study of patients and donors after allogeneic stem cell transplantation. TCRdb analysed the RT-PCR reads with MiXCR anew, one entry per CDR3 protein. The profile shows about 160,000 distinct CDR3 sequences, 30% to 45% of them singletons. Sequencing used blood, either unsorted or a sorted T cell fraction (not recorded which). These receptors all stem from a human donor who was either an allogeneic HSCT recipient or a stem cell or donor lymphocyte infusion donor (not recorded which). It is not recorded whose cells these are; they may come from a transplant donor.

The chain combines TRBV5-1 with TRBJ2-2, with D perhaps given as TRBD1 or TRBD2 (6 bases each). The CDR3 runs to 15 residues. From germline, CDR1 is SGHRS and CDR2 YFSETQ. V lost 1 base to trimming and J lost 0 bases, with 7 bases between them. Here the CDR3 reads CASSLRGANTGELFF. CDR3 bases: TGCGCCAGCAGCTTGAGGGGGGCGAACACCGGGGAGCTGTTTTTT.

The chain couples TRBV7-8 to TRBJ1-1; D is ambiguous. Germline-derived CDR1 and CDR2 are SGHVS and FQNEAQ. This CDR3 has 16 amino acids. Deletions cut 6 bases from V and 3 bases from J, with 20 bases between. The CDR3: CASSYGVGIEDTEAFF. The CDR3 DNA reads as TGTGCCAGCAGTTACGGCGTGGGTATTGAGGACACTGAAGCTTTCTTT.

This clonotype was detected a few times. V and J are TRBV6-5 and TRBJ2-5; possible D gene TRBD2, 5 bases. Trimming stripped 2 bases from V and 4 bases from J, with 11 bases between. Germline V gene data show CDR1 as MNHEY and CDR2 as SVGAGI. CDR3 size: 14 residues. CDR3 sequence reads: CASSYKKRRETQYF. CDR3 in DNA: TGTGCCAGCAGTTACAAAAAGCGGCGAGAGACCCAGTACTTC.